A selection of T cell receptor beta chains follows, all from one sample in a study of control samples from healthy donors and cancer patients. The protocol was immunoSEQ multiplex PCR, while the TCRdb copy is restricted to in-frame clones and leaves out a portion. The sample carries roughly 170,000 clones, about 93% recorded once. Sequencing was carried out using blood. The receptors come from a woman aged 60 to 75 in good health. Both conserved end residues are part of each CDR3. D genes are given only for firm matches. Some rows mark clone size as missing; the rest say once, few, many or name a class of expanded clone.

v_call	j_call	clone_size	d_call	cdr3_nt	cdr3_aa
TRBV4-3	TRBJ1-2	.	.	TGCGCCAGCAGCCAAGGCCGTGTCCCCTATGGCTACACCTTC	CASSQGRVPYGYTF
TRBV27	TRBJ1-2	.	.	TGTGCCAGCAGTTCGGTCGGATCCTATGGCTACACCTTC	CASSSVGSYGYTF
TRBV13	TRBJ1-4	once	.	TGTGCCAGCAGCTTAGACGGGGGCGCACTGTTTTTT	CASSLDGGALFF
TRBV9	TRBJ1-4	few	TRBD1	TGTGCCAGCAGCTCCGGACAGGTCGCCATTAATGAAAAACTGTTTTTT	CASSSGQVAINEKLFF
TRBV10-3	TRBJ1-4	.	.	TGTGCCATCACGGAGAAAACTAATGAAAAACTGTTTTTT	CAITEKTNEKLFF
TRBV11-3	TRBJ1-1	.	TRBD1	TGTGCCAGCAGCTCAACCTGGACACAGGGGGAGGGTGAAGCTTTCTTT	CASSSTWTQGEGEAFF
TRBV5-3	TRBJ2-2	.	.	TGTGCCAGAAGCAGGACCGGGACCGGTAGCGGGGAGCTGTTTTTT	CARSRTGTGSGELFF
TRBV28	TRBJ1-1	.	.	TGTGCCAGCAACGATCTGCTGACCACTGAAGCTTTCTTT	CASNDLLTTEAFF
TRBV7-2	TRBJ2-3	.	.	TGTGCCAGCAGCCTTCTACATAGCACAGATACGCAGTATTTT	CASSLLHSTDTQYF
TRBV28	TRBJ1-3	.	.	TGTGCCAGCAGTCGGAGAACCAGCAGATTTGGAAACACCATATATTTT	CASSRRTSRFGNTIYF
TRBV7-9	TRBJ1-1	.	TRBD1	TGTGCCAGCAGCTTAGGGGGACAGGGTGTGAACACTGAAGCTTTCTTT	CASSLGGQGVNTEAFF
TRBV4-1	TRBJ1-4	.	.	TGCGCCAGCAGCCAGTATACGGGCAGGATGACAACTAATGAAAAACTGTTTTTT	CASSQYTGRMTTNEKLFF
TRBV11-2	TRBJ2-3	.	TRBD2	TGTGCCGGGCGGGGGGCCGCAGATACGCAGTATTTT	CAGRGAADTQYF
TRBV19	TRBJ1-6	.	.	TGTGCCAGTAGTATCCAGGGGTATAATTCACCCCTCCACTTT	CASSIQGYNSPLHF
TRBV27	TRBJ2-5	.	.	TGTGCCAGCAGTTTAATCGGAGGGACAGAGACCCAGTACTTC	CASSLIGGTETQYF
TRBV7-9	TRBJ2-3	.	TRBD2	TGTGCCAGCAGCCAAGACTGGACTAGCGGGGGCCCAGATACGCAGTATTTT	CASSQDWTSGGPDTQYF
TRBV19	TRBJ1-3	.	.	TGTGCCAGTATGTACAGCCGCTCTGGAAACACCATATATTTT	CASMYSRSGNTIYF
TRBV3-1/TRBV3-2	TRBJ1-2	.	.	TGTGCCAGCAGCCAAGGACCCGACCTCAACTATGGCTACACCTTC	CASSQGPDLNYGYTF
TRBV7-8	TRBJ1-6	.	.	TGTGCCAGCCTTTCGGCAGCCAACTTTTATAATTCACCCCTCCACTTT	CASLSAANFYNSPLHF
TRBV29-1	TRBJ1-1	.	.	TGCAGCGTGCGTCCGGGGGTAAACACTGAAGCTTTCTTT	CSVRPGVNTEAFF
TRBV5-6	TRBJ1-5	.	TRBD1	TGTGCCAGCAGCAAAGACAGGGGGGGAAATCAGCCCCAGCATTTT	CASSKDRGGNQPQHF
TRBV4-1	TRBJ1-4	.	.	TGCGCCAGCAGCCAAGATTGGAGGAGTGGGGGTGAAAAACTGTTTTTT	CASSQDWRSGGEKLFF
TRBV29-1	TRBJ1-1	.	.	TGCAGCGTTGAATGGTCGAACACTGAAGCTTTCTTT	CSVEWSNTEAFF
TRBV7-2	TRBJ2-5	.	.	TGTGCCAGCAGCTTAGGGGGCCAGGGCCGTGGTCAGTACTTC	CASSLGGQGRGQYF
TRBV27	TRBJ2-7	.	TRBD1	TGTGCCAGCGGGACAGGGGGCCTCTCCCTTTACGAGCAGTACTTC	CASGTGGLSLYEQYF
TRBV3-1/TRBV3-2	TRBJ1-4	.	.	TGTGCCAGCAGCCAAAGAACAGATTATAATGAAAAACTGTTTTTT	CASSQRTDYNEKLFF
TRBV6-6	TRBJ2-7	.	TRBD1	TGTGCCAGCAGGCTAACCGGGACAGGGTCCCACGAGCAGTACTTC	CASRLTGTGSHEQYF
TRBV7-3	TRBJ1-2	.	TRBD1	TGTGCCAGCAGCTCGGGACAGAACTATGGCTACACCTTC	CASSSGQNYGYTF
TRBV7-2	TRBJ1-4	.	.	TGTGCCAGCAGCTTAGAAACGGGGGGAGGGATGTTTTTT	CASSLETGGGMFF
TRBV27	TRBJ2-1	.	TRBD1	TGTGCCAGCAGCCCGGGACAGGGCTACAATGAGCAGTTCTTC	CASSPGQGYNEQFF
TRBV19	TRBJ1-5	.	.	TGTGCCAGTACGGGGGGGTGGACCAATCAGCCCCAGCATTTT	CASTGGWTNQPQHF
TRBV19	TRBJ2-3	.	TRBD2	TGTGCCAGTAGTTCGTGGACTAGCGGGGGGGGCACAGATACGCAGTATTTT	CASSSWTSGGGTDTQYF
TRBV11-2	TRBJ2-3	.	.	TGTGCCAGCAGCTCCATAGCGGGGGACAGGGATACGCAGTATTTT	CASSSIAGDRDTQYF
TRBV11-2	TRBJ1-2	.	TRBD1	TGTGCCAGCAGCGCAGAGTTACAGGGGGTCTATGGCTACACCTTC	CASSAELQGVYGYTF
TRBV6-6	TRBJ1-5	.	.	TGTGCCAGCAGCAAACCCCGTTCGGGTAGCAATCAGCCCCAGCATTTT	CASSKPRSGSNQPQHF
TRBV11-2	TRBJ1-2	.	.	TGTGCCAGCAGCTTCCTGGGGAGGACTGGCTACACCTTC	CASSFLGRTGYTF
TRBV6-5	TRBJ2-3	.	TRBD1	TGTGCCAGCAGTTACTCTACAGGGGAGAAAGCAGATACGCAGTATTTT	CASSYSTGEKADTQYF
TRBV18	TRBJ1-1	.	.	TGTGCCAGCTCACCTCTGACTACACAGGGAAACACTGAAGCTTTCTTT	CASSPLTTQGNTEAFF
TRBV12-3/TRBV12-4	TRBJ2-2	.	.	TGTGCCAGCAGTTTTCCCGACGGGGAGCTGTTTTTT	CASSFPDGELFF
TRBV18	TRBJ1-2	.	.	TGTGCCAGCTCACCATCCGGACGAGGTAACTATGGCTACACCTTC	CASSPSGRGNYGYTF
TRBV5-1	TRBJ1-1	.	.	TGCGCCAGCAGCTTGTGGGGGCGTAACACTGAAGCTTTCTTT	CASSLWGRNTEAFF
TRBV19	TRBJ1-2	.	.	TGTGCCAGTAGTATACGACAGGAGACTAACTATGGCTACACCTTC	CASSIRQETNYGYTF
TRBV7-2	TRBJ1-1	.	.	TGTGCCAGCAGCCCTAACAGGGCCTCTGAAGCTTTCTTT	CASSPNRASEAFF
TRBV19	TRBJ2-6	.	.	TGTGCCAGTAGTATAGATCACCAGGGGGGGGCCAACGTCCTGACTTTC	CASSIDHQGGANVLTF
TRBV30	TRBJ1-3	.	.	TGTGCCTGGAAAGGGGTAGGAAACACCATATATTTT	CAWKGVGNTIYF
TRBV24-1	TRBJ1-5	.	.	TGTGCCACCAGTGACCTGAATAGCAATCAGCCCCAGCATTTT	CATSDLNSNQPQHF
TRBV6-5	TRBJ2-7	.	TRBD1	TGTGCCAGCAGCCCCGGGACAGGGCCCTACGAGCAGTACTTC	CASSPGTGPYEQYF